These 12 T cell receptor beta chains were all obtained from the same sample, sequenced in a study of blood T cell repertoires in COVID-19. Profiling relied on immunoSEQ multiplex PCR, and the TCRdb table lists in-frame clones only, not all of them. The data hold nearly 300,000 clones, with approximately 84% observed a single time. The specimen was peripheral blood. Receptors originate from a human donor with COVID-19, enrolled during active disease. The donor label of this sample is uncertain.

The chain has TRBV4-2 and TRBJ2-5; 7 bases agree with TRBD2. Germline lookup yields CDR1 LGHNA and CDR2 YNFKEQ. V was clipped by 1 base and J by 4 bases; unmatched bases: 6. This CDR3 has 15 amino acids. The CDR3 protein is CASSQAGGQGETQYF. The CDR3 DNA reads TGTGCCAGCAGCCAAGCGGGGGGTCAGGGAGAGACCCAGTACTTC.

Notes on this clone: One end of the junction is discordant with germline, which a read error may explain. This chain uses TRBV6-4 with TRBJ2-7; tentative D call: TRBD1 (6 bases). The V gene's germline CDR1 is MRHNA and CDR2 SNTAGT. The length of the CDR3 is 17 residues. Written as DNA, the CDR3 is TGTGCCAGCAGTGACGGAAACACGGACAGCCCCTCCTGCGAGCAGTACTTC. It yields the protein CASSDGNTDSPSCEQYF.

The V gene is TRBV3-1 (or the pseudogene TRBV3-2), the J gene TRBJ2-5; 8 bases are shared with TRBD2. V dropped 4 bases and J dropped 1; count of bases not matched to a gene: 8. The CDR3 has 16 residues. The germline V gene has CDR1 LGHDT and CDR2 YNNKEL (reference sequence). The CDR3 spells CASSPIAGSGQETQYF. CDR3 in DNA: TGTGCCAGCAGCCCGATAGCGGGATCGGGCCAAGAGACCCAGTACTTC.

The genes are TRBV27 and TRBJ2-7; 9 bases match TRBD1. CDR3 length: 14 residues. The V and J ends lost 4 bases and 5 bases, in that order; junction bases with no gene match: 6. Germline loops: CDR1 MNHEY, CDR2 SMNVEV (reference sequence). CDR3 DNA: TGTGCCAGCAGTTCACTGGACAGGGGCCACGAGCAGTACTTC. It specifies CASSSLDRGHEQYF.

This clone was observed once. The chain combines TRBV5-3 with TRBJ2-5, with 9 bases fitting TRBD2. TRBV5-3 is an ORF, and what it does is uncertain. The CDR3 is 17 residues long. With V trimmed by 4 bases and J by 3 bases, 13 bases remained unmatched. The CDR3 here is CARSGTPTSGLEETQYF. CDR3 nucleotides: TGTGCCAGAAGCGGAACGCCGACTAGCGGACTTGAAGAGACCCAGTACTTC.

CDR3 region: CASSSRDRIPYEQYF. CDR3 sequence (DNA): TGTGCCAGCTCATCCCGGGACAGGATCCCCTACGAGCAGTACTTC. The rearrangement joins TRBV18 to TRBJ2-7; 8 bases are shared with TRBD1. Germline V lookup: CDR1 KGHSH, CDR2 LQKENI. There are 15 residues in the CDR3. The V segment lost 5 bases and the J segment 2 bases; nucleotides outside the gene matches: 8.

The chain employs TRBV30 and TRBJ2-4; no clear D. The CDR3 is made up of 15 amino acids. Looked up from germline, CDR1 is GTSNPN and CDR2 is SVGIG (reference sequence). V lost 0 bases and J 6 bases, leaving 15 bases between the germline ends. The CDR3 region is CAWSVRSMRGNIQYF. In DNA form, the CDR3 reads TGTGCCTGGAGTGTACGATCAATGCGAGGAAACATTCAGTACTTC.

V and J are TRBV2 and TRBJ2-5; no firm D call. CDR1 SNHLY and CDR2 FYNNEI come from the germline V gene. This CDR3 is 13 amino acids long. V lost 7 bases and J 7 bases, leaving 16 bases between the germline ends. CDR3 coding DNA: TGTGCCAGCACCGAAACGGCCCGAGGGACCCAGTACTTC. Protein: CASTETARGTQYF.

The chain is built from TRBV27 and TRBJ1-1; TRBD1 matches 7 bases. The V gene end was trimmed by 6 bases and the J gene end by 5 bases; junction bases not matched to a gene: 6. There are 13 residues in the CDR3. CDR1 and CDR2 (germline): MNHEY, SMNVEV (reference sequence). In DNA, the CDR3 is TGTGCCAGCAGCCGACAGGGATGGACTGAAGCTTTCTTT. It encodes CASSRQGWTEAFF.

The V and J genes are TRBV23-1 and TRBJ2-7, with D uncertain. TRBV23-1 belongs to the ORF category, with a function that is uncertain. Trimming pared 0 bases from V and 1 base from J, leaving 4 bases between. The CDR3 runs to 13 residues. The CDR3: CASSQSPSYEQYF. Here the CDR3 DNA reads TGCGCCAGCAGTCAATCCCCATCCTACGAGCAGTACTTC.

The V call is TRBV6-4, the J call TRBJ1-6; weak D call: TRBD1 (6 bases). The V gene lost 11 bases and the J gene lost 10 bases, with 15 bases spanning the gap. This CDR3 has 12 residues. Germline V gene data show CDR1 as MRHNA and CDR2 as SNTAGT. DNA of the CDR3: TGTGCCGGCGACAGGAGTGGCTCACCCCTCCACTTT. Encoded protein: CAGDRSGSPLHF.

This clone turned up a few times. This chain connects TRBV7-9 to TRBJ2-7; D possibly corresponds to TRBD2 (6 bases). Trimming removed 0 bases from V and 2 bases from J, with 11 bases in between. Germline CDR1 SEHNR, CDR2 FQNEAQ (reference sequence). The CDR3 spans 15 residues. CDR3 sequence (DNA): TGTGCCAGCAGCTTAGCTGGAGGGGCGGCCTACGAGCAGTACTTC. Protein product: CASSLAGGAAYEQYF.